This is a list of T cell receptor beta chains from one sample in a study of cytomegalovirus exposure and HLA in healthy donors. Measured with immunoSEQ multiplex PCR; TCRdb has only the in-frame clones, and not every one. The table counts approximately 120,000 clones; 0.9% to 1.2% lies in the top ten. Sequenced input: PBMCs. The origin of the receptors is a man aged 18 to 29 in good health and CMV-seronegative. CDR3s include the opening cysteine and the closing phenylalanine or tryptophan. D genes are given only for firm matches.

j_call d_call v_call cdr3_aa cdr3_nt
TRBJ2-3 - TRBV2 CASSEYPGNTQYF TGTGCCAGCAGTGAATATCCGGGGAATACGCAGTATTTT
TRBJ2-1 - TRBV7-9 CASRGGLNEQFF TGTGCCAGCAGGGGGGGGCTCAATGAGCAGTTCTTC
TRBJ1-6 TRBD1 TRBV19 CASSQNRGGNSPLHF TGTGCCAGTAGCCAGAACAGGGGAGGTAATTCACCCCTCCACTTT
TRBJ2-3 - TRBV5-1 CATAQGLLGTDTQYF TGCGCCACCGCCCAGGGCCTCCTCGGCACAGATACGCAGTATTTT
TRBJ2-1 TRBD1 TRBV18 CASSLKRPKTGGSEQFF TGTGCCAGCTCCCTAAAAAGGCCAAAAACAGGGGGATCTGAGCAGTTCTTC
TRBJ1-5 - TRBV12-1 CASSLGHRGLFSNQPQHF TGTGCCAGCAGCTTAGGACACAGGGGATTGTTTAGCAATCAGCCCCAGCATTTT
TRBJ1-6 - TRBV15 CATSRAAGNSPLHF TGTGCCACCAGCAGAGCGGCAGGGAACTCACCCCTCCACTTT
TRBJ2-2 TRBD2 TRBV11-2 CASSARLAVTNTGELFF TGTGCCAGCAGCGCCCGACTAGCTGTTACGAACACCGGGGAGCTGTTTTTT
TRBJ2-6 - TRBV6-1 CASSVRPSGANVLTF TGTGCCAGCAGTGTCAGGCCCTCTGGGGCCAACGTCCTGACTTTC
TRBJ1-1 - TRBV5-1 CASRSVHNTEAFF TGCGCCAGCCGGTCTGTCCACAACACTGAAGCTTTCTTT
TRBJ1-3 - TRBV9 CASSVDPVTSGNTIYF TGTGCCAGCAGCGTAGACCCGGTTACTTCTGGAAACACCATATATTTT
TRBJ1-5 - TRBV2 CASSSDILSNQPQHF TGTGCCAGCAGTTCAGACATCCTAAGCAATCAGCCCCAGCATTTT
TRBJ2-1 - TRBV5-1 CASSLQGYNEQFF TGCGCCAGCAGCTTACAGGGTTACAATGAGCAGTTCTTC
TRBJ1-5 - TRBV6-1 CASTGTAQGPQHF TGTGCCAGCACTGGCACGGCGCAGGGGCCCCAGCATTTT
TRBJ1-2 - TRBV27 CASSFAPTRNYGYTF TGTGCCAGCAGTTTTGCCCCGACCAGGAACTATGGCTACACCTTC
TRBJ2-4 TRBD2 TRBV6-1 CASSGSGGNIQYF TGTGCCAGCAGTGGTAGCGGGGGGAACATTCAGTACTTC
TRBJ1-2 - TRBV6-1 CASSEDGSYGYTF TGTGCCAGCAGTGAAGATGGCAGCTATGGCTACACCTTC
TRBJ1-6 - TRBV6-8 CARARQYNSPLHF TGTGCCAGAGCCAGACAGTACAATTCACCCCTCCACTTT
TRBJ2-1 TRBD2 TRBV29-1 CSVERAGGPGEQFF TGCAGCGTTGAAAGGGCGGGGGGGCCCGGTGAGCAGTTCTTC
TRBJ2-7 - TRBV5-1 CASSLSSGIYEQYF TGCGCCAGCAGCTTATCGTCAGGGATTTACGAGCAGTACTTC
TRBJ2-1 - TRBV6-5 CASRKDLTDNEQFF TGTGCCAGCAGGAAAGACTTGACCGACAATGAGCAGTTCTTC
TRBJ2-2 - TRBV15 CATSRDLDRDYSRTPGELFF TGTGCCACCAGCAGAGATCTCGACAGAGATTACTCTCGAACACCGGGGGAGCTGTTTTTT
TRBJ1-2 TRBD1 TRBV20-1 CSAGQALGYTF TGCAGTGCGGGACAGGCGCTTGGCTACACCTTC
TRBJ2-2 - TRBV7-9 CASSLDRTGELFF TGTGCCAGCAGCTTAGATAGAACCGGGGAGCTGTTTTTT
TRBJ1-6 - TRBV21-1 CASVGSAGRESPLHF TGTGCCAGCGTTGGGTCAGCGGGACGAGAGTCACCCCTCCACTTT
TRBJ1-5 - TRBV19 CASSPLGAPGNQPQHF TGTGCCAGTAGCCCCCTAGGGGCGCCGGGTAATCAGCCCCAGCATTTT